This paragraph reports one T cell receptor beta chain. From germline, CDR1 is SGDLS and CDR2 YYNGEE. This CDR3 is built from 14 residues. V dropped 4 bases and J dropped 4 bases, with 15 bases sitting between them. This record comes from a study of shared clonotypes between healthy human individuals. Only in-frame clones appear in the TCRdb table, and some are missing; sequencing was by immunoSEQ multiplex PCR. The table includes about 2 million clones, about 94% detected once. Naive CD8 cells were CD45RO-negative, positively selected for CCR7, excluding terminally differentiated effector memory CD45RA+ cells.

This chain uses TRBV9 with TRBJ2-7, with D perhaps assigned TRBD1 or TRBD2 (6 bases each). The source is a man aged 18 to 35 in good health. The sequencing sample was made of naive CD8+ T cells sorted from blood. As DNA, the CDR3 is TGTGCCAGCAGCATGGAGGGCCAGGGGTACGAGCAGTACTTC. This codes for CASSMEGQGYEQYF.